This T cell receptor beta chain was recorded in a study of blood T cell repertoires in COVID-19. Study as a whole: COVID-19 samples collected from the United States, Italy and Spain covered acute and convalescent phases. Sample material is recorded as cDNA or gDNA derived from T cells, B-cell-depleted T cells, or PBMCs.

The authors' processing: Quantification of nucleated cells was approximated via reference gene primer amplification. Sequencing used immunoSEQ multiplex PCR; TCRdb keeps in-frame clones, though not all of them. V, J and clone size derive from that table, while D and trimming were established from the DNA sequence. The sample records about 20,000 clones, about 90% being singletons. CDR3 length: 15 residues. Trimming cost V 4 bases and J 1 base, with 14 bases left between them. CDR1 and CDR2 (germline): SGHRS, YFSETQ. This TCR was recovered from a man in his 70s with active COVID-19. Specimen: peripheral blood. This chain uses TRBV5-1 with TRBJ1-1, with D possibly being TRBD1 (6 bases). The CDR3 DNA follows: TGCGCCAGCAGCAAGGACAGCCCTGCGAACACTGAAGCTTTCTTT. Translation: CASSKDSPANTEAFF.